This TCR beta chain is drawn from a study of T cell clonality in common variable immunodeficiency. This clone has a handful of counts. The antigen is unknown. Study-wide findings and caveats: Common variable immunodeficiency TCR beta sequences reportedly had fewer deletions and N-nucleotide insertions. Patient heterogeneity in the CVID cohort limited correlations between repertoire features and clinical complications. Shared TCRbeta clones were fewer between CVID subjects than controls.

Blood came from CVID subjects not ill and not taking immunomodulatory or immunosuppressive medication. Sequencing input was equivalent genomic DNA from CVID and controls. The protocol was immunoSEQ multiplex PCR, while the TCRdb copy is restricted to in-frame clones and leaves out a portion. Sampling found 16,000 or so clones, none seen once. Input material: peripheral blood mononuclear cells. This TCR was recovered from a human donor with common variable immunodeficiency.

CDR3 DNA (partial): TGTGCCAGTATGCGACAGGGGAACACTGAA. Translation: CASMRQGNTE. The complete CDR3 reads CASMRQGNTEAFF. This rearrangement joins TRBV19 to TRBJ1-1; 7 bases are a match to TRBD1. The read ends 3 residues before the CDR3 terminus; that terminus is restored from the germline J gene. J gave up 1 base and V 7 bases, and 3 bases lay outside the gene matches. The germline V gene has CDR1 LNHDA and CDR2 SQIVND (reference sequence). The CDR3 covers 13 residues. The full variable domain, in which reference TRBV19 and TRBJ1-1 provide the parts outside the CDR3, is DGGITQSPKYLFRKEGQNVTLSCEQNLNHDAMYWYRQDPGQGLRLIYYSQIVNDFQKGDIAEGYSVSREKKESFPLTVTSAQKNPTAFYLCASMRQGNTEAFFGQGTRLTVV.